Sequencing of this T cell receptor (beta chain) was carried out in a study of T cell clonality in common variable immunodeficiency. The study's findings and limits: In common variable immunodeficiency, TCR beta chains reportedly carried fewer deletions and N-nucleotide insertions.

This clone came up a few times. The antigen remains undetermined. Sequencing ends 3 residues short of the CDR3 end; the germline J gene provides the rest. TCRdb's copy holds only in-frame clones and misses some; the assay was immunoSEQ multiplex PCR. Sampling found 20,000 to 30,000 clones, none seen once. The CDR3 runs to 13 residues. Trimming pared 8 bases from V and 4 bases from J, leaving 14 bases between. Germline assignment: CDR1 MNHEY and CDR2 SVGEGT. The specimen was peripheral blood mononuclear cells. The source is a human donor with common variable immunodeficiency. The chain links TRBV6-2 or TRBV6-3 to TRBJ2-5; D perhaps matches TRBD2 (5 bases). The CDR3 is CASDDYAAETQYF. The part of the CDR3 DNA that was read is TGTGCCAGCGACGACTACGCCGCAGAGACC.